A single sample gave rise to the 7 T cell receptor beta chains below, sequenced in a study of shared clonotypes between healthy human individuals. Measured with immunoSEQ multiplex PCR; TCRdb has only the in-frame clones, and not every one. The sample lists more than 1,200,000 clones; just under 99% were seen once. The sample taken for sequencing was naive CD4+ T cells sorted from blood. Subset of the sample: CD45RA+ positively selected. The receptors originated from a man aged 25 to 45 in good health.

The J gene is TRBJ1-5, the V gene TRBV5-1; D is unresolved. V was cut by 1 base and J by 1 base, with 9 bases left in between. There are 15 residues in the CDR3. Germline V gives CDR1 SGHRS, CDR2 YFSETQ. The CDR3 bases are TGCGCCAGCAGCTTGCTTTCAGGCAGCAATCAGCCCCAGCATTTT. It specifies CASSLLSGSNQPQHF.

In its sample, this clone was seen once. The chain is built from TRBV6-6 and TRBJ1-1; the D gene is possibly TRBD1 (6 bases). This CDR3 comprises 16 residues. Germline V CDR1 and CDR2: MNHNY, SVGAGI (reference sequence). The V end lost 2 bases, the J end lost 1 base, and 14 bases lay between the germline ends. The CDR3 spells CASSYPPRTANTEAFF. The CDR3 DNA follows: TGTGCCAGCAGTTACCCTCCCCGGACAGCGAACACTGAAGCTTTCTTT.

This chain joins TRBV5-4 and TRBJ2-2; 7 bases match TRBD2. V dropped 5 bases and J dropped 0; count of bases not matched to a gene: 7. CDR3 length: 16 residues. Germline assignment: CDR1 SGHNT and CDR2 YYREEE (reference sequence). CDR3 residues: CASSLADLANTGELFF. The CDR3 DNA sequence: TGTGCCAGCAGTCTAGCGGACTTAGCGAACACCGGGGAGCTGTTTTTT.

The CDR3 nucleotides are TGTGCCAGCAGCACACAGGGTGGTTACGAGCAGTACTTC. Translation: CASSTQGGYEQYF. The genes are TRBV2 and TRBJ2-7, with D perhaps matching TRBD1 (6 bases). In germline, CDR1 is SNHLY, CDR2 FYNNEI. This CDR3 comprises 13 residues. V shed 6 bases and J shed 4 bases, with 13 bases lying between them.

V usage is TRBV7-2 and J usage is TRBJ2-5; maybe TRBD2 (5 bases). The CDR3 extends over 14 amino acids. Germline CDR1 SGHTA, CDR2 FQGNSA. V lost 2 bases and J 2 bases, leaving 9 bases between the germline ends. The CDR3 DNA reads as TGTGCCAGCAGCTTAAATCGGGGTCAAGAGACCCAGTACTTC. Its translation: CASSLNRGQETQYF.

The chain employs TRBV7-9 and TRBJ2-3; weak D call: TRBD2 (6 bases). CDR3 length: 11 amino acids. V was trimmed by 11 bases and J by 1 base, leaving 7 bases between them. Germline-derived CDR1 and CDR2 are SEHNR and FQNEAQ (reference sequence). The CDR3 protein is CAASGTDTQYF. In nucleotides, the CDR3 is TGTGCCGCTAGCGGCACAGATACGCAGTATTTT. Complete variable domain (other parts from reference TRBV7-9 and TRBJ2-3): DTGVSQNPRHKITKRGQNVTFRCDPISEHNRLYWYRQTLGQGPEFLTYFQNEAQLEKSRLLSDRFSAERPKGSFSTLEIQRTEQGDSAMYLCAASGTDTQYFGPGTRLTVL.

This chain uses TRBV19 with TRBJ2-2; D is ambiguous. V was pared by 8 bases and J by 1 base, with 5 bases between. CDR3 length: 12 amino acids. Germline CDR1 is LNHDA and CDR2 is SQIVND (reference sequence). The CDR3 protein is CASARNTGELFF. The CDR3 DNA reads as TGTGCCAGTGCAAGGAACACCGGGGAGCTGTTTTTT.